Shown below are 24 T cell receptor beta chains from a single sample sequenced in a study of technical replicates of blood from a handful of donors. Generated by immunoSEQ multiplex PCR, the TCRdb table keeps only in-frame clones and is missing some. The sample carries tens of thousands of clones, roughly 92% recorded once. Sequencing input: T cells isolated from PBMCs. These receptors originate from a human donor in good health.

The rearrangement links TRBV5-3 to TRBJ1-5; 9 bases are shared with TRBD1. TRBV5-3 carries the ORF label, with uncertain function. The V segment lost 4 bases and the J segment 5 bases; nucleotides outside the gene matches: 7. This CDR3 contains 15 residues. Here the CDR3 DNA reads TGTGCCAGAAGCCGGGGACAGGGCGTATATCAGCCCCAGCATTTT. Residues: CARSRGQGVYQPQHF.

The chain joins TRBV27 to TRBJ2-5; a possible D gene is TRBD1 (6 bases). The CDR3 contains 14 residues. Germline V gene data show CDR1 as MNHEY and CDR2 as SMNVEV (reference sequence). The V end was cut by 5 bases, the J end by 3 bases, with 13 bases between. The CDR3 bases are TGTGCCAGCAGTGAACAGGGTCGCGAAGAGACCCAGTACTTC. Protein sequence: CASSEQGREETQYF.

This sequence joins TRBV6-1 and TRBJ1-1; a weak D match, TRBD1 (5 bases). The length of the CDR3 is 13 residues. The germline V gene has CDR1 MNHNS and CDR2 SASEGT. V lost 6 bases to trimming and J lost 1 base, with 9 bases between them. CDR3 DNA sequence: TGTGCCAGCAGGGAGGGGCCGAACACTGAAGCTTTCTTT. Amino acid sequence: CASREGPNTEAFF.

V gene TRBV18 combines with J gene TRBJ2-3; 13 positions match TRBD2. The CDR3 extends over 15 amino acids. The germline CDR1 and CDR2 sequences are KGHSH and LQKENI. Unmatched junction bases numbered 3, after V lost 3 bases and J lost 6 bases. The CDR3 DNA reads as TGTGCCAGCTCACCGGGACTAGCGGGAACCGATACGCAGTATTTT. Translated: CASSPGLAGTDTQYF.

This rearrangement joins TRBV4-1 to TRBJ2-3, with 10 nucleotides matching TRBD2. Germline V lookup: CDR1 MGHRA, CDR2 YSYEKL. The CDR3 loop spans 18 amino acids. V trimming: 3 bases; J trimming: 0 bases; junction bases outside the gene matches: 9. The CDR3: CASSHWTSGNSSTDTQYF. The CDR3 DNA reads as TGCGCCAGCAGCCACTGGACTAGCGGCAACTCTAGCACAGATACGCAGTATTTT.

This clone was observed a few times. The chain is built from TRBV4-1 and TRBJ2-3; TRBD2 matches at 9 bases. The CDR3 has 19 amino acids. The trim removed 5 bases at V and 2 bases at J, leaving 17 bases unmatched. Germline V gene sequence: CDR1 MGHRA, CDR2 YSYEKL. The CDR3 is CASSTPRIPSGESTDTQYF. CDR3 nucleotides: TGCGCCAGCAGCACACCAAGGATTCCTAGCGGGGAATCCACAGATACGCAGTATTTT.

This chain uses TRBV10-3 with TRBJ2-2; D possibly corresponds to TRBD1 (6 bases). Germline CDR1 and CDR2: ENHRY and SYGVKD. Between the trimmed V and J ends, which lost 8 bases and 0 bases, there was a span of 19 bases. This CDR3 region has 17 residues. CDR3 nucleotide sequence: TGTGCCATCCGGGACATGAAGACCCTCGCGAACACCGGGGAGCTGTTTTTT. Translated: CAIRDMKTLANTGELFF.

The chain links TRBV7-3 to TRBJ2-6; TRBD1 agrees at 8 bases. V lost 3 bases, J lost 2 bases, and 0 bases stayed unmatched. The V gene's germline CDR1 is SGHTA and CDR2 FQGTGA. The CDR3 has 15 amino acids. DNA of the CDR3: TGTGCCAGCAGCTTGACAGGGGCTGGGGCCAACGTCCTGACTTTC. Its translation is CASSLTGAGANVLTF. Together with reference TRBV7-3 and TRBJ2-6, the CDR3 gives the full variable domain: GAGVSQTPSNKVTEKGKYVELRCDPISGHTALYWYRQSLGQGPEFLIYFQGTGAADDSGLPNDRFFAVRPEGSVSTLKIQRTERGDSAVYLCASSLTGAGANVLTFGAGSRLTVL.

The rearrangement uses TRBV6-5 and TRBJ2-1, with D maybe TRBD2 (5 bases). The CDR3 totals 13 residues. Trimming shortened V by 4 bases and J by 9 bases, and 13 bases separated the two germline ends. CDR1 and CDR2 from the germline V gene are MNHEY and SVGAGI. CDR3 nucleotide sequence: TGTGCCAGCAGTTCGCCGGGATTCTCTGAGCAGTTCTTC. Residues: CASSSPGFSEQFF.

This chain uses TRBV7-3 with TRBJ2-7, with TRBD2 matching over 11 bases. The CDR3 has 14 amino acids. V was clipped by 5 bases and J by 7 bases; unmatched bases: 7. Germline V gene data show CDR1 as SGHTA and CDR2 as FQGTGA. The CDR3 sequence is CASSLTSGNVEQYF. CDR3 coding DNA: TGTGCCAGCAGCCTGACTAGCGGGAATGTGGAGCAGTACTTC.

This rearrangement joins TRBV25-1 to TRBJ2-1, with a weak D call TRBD2 (6 bases). This CDR3 is 14 amino acids long. V lost 0 bases and J 4 bases, leaving 7 bases between the germline ends. CDR1 MGHDK and CDR2 SYGVNS come from the germline V gene. As DNA, the CDR3 is TGTGCCAGCAGTGAATATCGGGAGTACAATGAGCAGTTCTTC. Its protein is CASSEYREYNEQFF.

This clone was seen more than once but under ten times. The genes are TRBV2 and TRBJ2-7; D might be TRBD2 (5 bases). In germline, CDR1 is SNHLY, CDR2 FYNNEI. The CDR3 contains 13 residues. Trimming took 7 bases from V and 9 from J, leaving 19 bases between them. Here the CDR3 DNA reads TGTGCCAGCAACGAGCCCTTTACAGCGGTGCAGTACTTC. This codes for CASNEPFTAVQYF.

This chain uses TRBV9 with TRBJ2-7; the D gene is possibly TRBD1 (5 bases). V gave up 0 bases and J gave up 2 bases, with 9 bases separating them. Germline-derived CDR1 and CDR2 are SGDLS and YYNGEE. The CDR3 spans 14 residues. CDR3 in DNA: TGTGCCAGCAGCGTAGGGGGCCGGACCTACGAGCAGTACTTC. Protein: CASSVGGRTYEQYF.

This clone has a handful of counts. The chain employs TRBV9 and TRBJ2-3; TRBD2 is a possible D gene (5 bases). The germline CDR1 and CDR2 sequences are SGDLS and YYNGEE. The V and J ends lost 0 bases and 3 bases respectively, with 14 bases between them. The CDR3 length is 16 residues. CDR3 sequence: CASSVEGGDRTDTQYF. The CDR3 nucleotides read TGTGCCAGCAGCGTAGAAGGAGGAGATCGGACAGATACGCAGTATTTT.

V and J are TRBV7-9 and TRBJ1-2, with a weak D call TRBD1 (5 bases). Looked up from germline, CDR1 is SEHNR and CDR2 is FQNEAQ (reference sequence). This CDR3 spans 15 amino acids. V lost 7 bases, J lost 1 base, and 16 bases lay in between. CDR3 nucleotides: TGTGCCAGCATCCCACTGGGGGGGATTAACTATGGCTACACCTTC. Translation: CASIPLGGINYGYTF.

The chain links TRBV4-1 to TRBJ1-2, with TRBD1 as a possible D gene (6 bases). CDR1 is MGHRA, CDR2 YSYEKL, per germline. The CDR3 has 14 residues. Trimming left V 0 bases short and J 2 bases short, with 7 bases between. The CDR3 DNA is TGCGCCAGCAGCCAAGAGCAGGGGAACTATGGCTACACCTTC. It codes for CASSQEQGNYGYTF.

The V gene is TRBV19, the J gene TRBJ1-1; D is uncertain. Germline CDR1 LNHDA, CDR2 SQIVND (reference sequence). The CDR3 has 12 amino acids. Between the trimmed V and J ends, which lost 7 bases and 1 base, there was a span of 7 bases. The CDR3 bases are TGTGCCAGTATTCATTCGAACACTGAAGCTTTCTTT. It yields the protein CASIHSNTEAFF.

The chain has TRBV7-9 and TRBJ2-7, with 7 bases aligning to TRBD1. CDR3 length equals 12 residues. The germline CDR1 and CDR2 sequences are SEHNR and FQNEAQ (reference sequence). Unmatched junction bases numbered 3, after V lost 5 bases and J lost 5 bases. The CDR3 nucleotides read TGTGCCAGCAGCCTTACAGGGGACGAGCAGTACTTC. Amino acid sequence: CASSLTGDEQYF. Complete variable domain (other parts from reference TRBV7-9 and TRBJ2-7): DTGVSQNPRHKITKRGQNVTFRCDPISEHNRLYWYRQTLGQGPEFLTYFQNEAQLEKSRLLSDRFSAERPKGSFSTLEIQRTEQGDSAMYLCASSLTGDEQYFGPGTRLTVT.

The chain combines TRBV28 with TRBJ2-1; 12 nucleotides align to TRBD2. Unmatched junction bases numbered 8, after V lost 6 bases and J lost 5 bases. CDR3 length equals 16 residues. Germline assignment: CDR1 MDHEN and CDR2 SYDVKM. The CDR3 sequence is CASSLPGLAGHNEQFF. The CDR3 DNA reads TGTGCCAGCAGCCTACCCGGACTAGCGGGACACAATGAGCAGTTCTTC.

The chain recombines TRBV4-1 with TRBJ2-1; 7 bases align to TRBD2. J lost 3 bases, V lost 0 bases, and 5 bases had no gene match. CDR3 length equals 16 residues. CDR1 is MGHRA, CDR2 YSYEKL, per germline. The CDR3, as DNA: TGCGCCAGCAGCCAAGATTGGGGGGAGGGCTACAATGAGCAGTTCTTC. As protein: CASSQDWGEGYNEQFF.

The rearrangement uses TRBV27 and TRBJ2-1; perhaps TRBD2 as D (6 bases). V lost 2 bases and J lost 2, with 7 bases in between. The length of the CDR3 is 14 residues. Germline CDR1 MNHEY, CDR2 SMNVEV (reference sequence). The CDR3 bases are TGTGCCAGCAGTTTAGCGGGGCCCTACAATGAGCAGTTCTTC. The encoded protein is CASSLAGPYNEQFF.

The chain recombines TRBV6-1 with TRBJ2-2, with 7 bases aligning to TRBD2. The CDR3 totals 17 residues. Losses at the gene ends were 2 bases for V and 4 bases for J; bases not matched to a gene: 10. The V gene's germline CDR1 is MNHNS and CDR2 SASEGT. CDR3 sequence reads: CASSESRGSLGTGELFF. The DNA for the CDR3 is TGTGCCAGCAGTGAATCTCGCGGGAGCTTAGGCACCGGGGAGCTGTTTTTT.

V gene TRBV27 combines with J gene TRBJ2-7, with TRBD1 identical over 8 bases. CDR1 and CDR2 from the germline V gene are MNHEY and SMNVEV (reference sequence). The CDR3 covers 16 residues. After removal of 3 bases from V and 2 bases from J, the junction contained 9 bases not matched to a gene. This CDR3 reads CASSFSIQGAPYEQYF. In DNA, the CDR3 is TGTGCCAGCAGTTTCTCAATCCAGGGGGCTCCCTACGAGCAGTACTTC.

The V call is TRBV29-1, the J call TRBJ2-7; possible D gene TRBD1, 5 bases. V lost 0 bases to trimming and J lost 5 bases, with 14 bases between them. CDR1 is SQVTM, CDR2 ANQGSEA, per germline. The CDR3 runs 14 residues. CDR3 bases: TGCAGCGTTGAAGATAGCCAGGGCGGCGACGAGCAGTACTTC. This gives the protein CSVEDSQGGDEQYF.